This TCR beta chain stems from a study of CD8+CD57+ T cells in acquired aplastic anemia. Study context: The study obtained an average of 3.2 ug of DNA from sorted CD4+ and CD8+ cells. Healthy donors gave 10 million to 11 million reads on average for CD4+ cells. General study findings and limits: Patients and controls were found to share some 30 CD8+ CDR3 sequences. In CD8+ cells, Simpson's diversity showed no significant difference between patients and controls.

Ten or more counts support this clonotype. Antigen specificity is unknown. The study profiled TCR beta VDJ and CDR3 using genomic DNA as template. TCRdb passed the reads through MiXCR, listing each CDR3 protein once. The table has some 220,000 distinct CDR3 sequences, almost 35% seen once; the top ten hold roughly 1.1%. The CDR3 has 14 amino acids. Trimming stripped 5 bases from V and 4 bases from J, with 14 bases between. Sequencing was performed on sorted CD4+, CD8+, or CD8+CD57+ T cells (not recorded which) from PBMCs. This sequence was found in a human donor in good health, serving as a control. The rearrangement joins TRBV12-3 or TRBV12-4 to TRBJ1-1; D is ambiguous. CDR3 residues: CASSLRGGATEAFF. In DNA form, the CDR3 reads TGTGCCAGCAGTCTTAGAGGAGGTGCCACTGAAGCTTTCTTT.